This passage covers 14 T cell receptor beta chains from one sample sequenced in a study of T cell repertoires in cytomegalovirus infection. Using its own MiXCR run on the reads, TCRdb lists one record per CDR3 protein. The data hold some 100,000 distinct CDR3 sequences, with more than 20% observed a single time. Sequencing was carried out using CD8+ T cells from PBMCs. The receptors originated from a human donor in good health (CMV status not recorded). Some clones in this sample may be carry-over from other donors' samples.

V gene TRBV4-3 combines with J gene TRBJ2-7; tentative D call: TRBD1 (5 bases). V was trimmed by 0 bases and J by 0 bases, leaving 6 bases between them. Looked up from germline, CDR1 is LGHNA and CDR2 is YSLEER. The CDR3 contains 14 residues. The CDR3 nucleotides read TGCGCCAGCAGCCAAGAGACAGACTCCTACGAGCAGTACTTC. Translating it yields CASSQETDSYEQYF.

CDR3 sequence (DNA): TGTGCCAGCAGTTACCCCATCAGGGGCATGAACACTGAAGCTTTCTTT. Amino acids: CASSYPIRGMNTEAFF. The chain employs TRBV6-2 or TRBV6-3 and TRBJ1-1, with TRBD1 as a possible D gene (6 bases). This CDR3 has 16 residues. The V and J ends lost 2 bases and 0 bases respectively, with 13 bases between them. In germline, CDR1 is MNHEY, CDR2 SVGEGT.

V and J are TRBV11-1 and TRBJ2-5; tentatively, D is TRBD2 (5 bases). Trimming stripped 2 bases from V and 3 bases from J, with 10 bases between. The CDR3 is 14 residues long. Germline CDR1 is SGHAT and CDR2 is FQDESV (reference sequence). CDR3 nucleotide sequence: TGTGCCAGCAGCTTACGATCGGGAAAAGAGACCCAGTACTTC. It specifies CASSLRSGKETQYF.

This clonotype came up a few times. The rearrangement links TRBV11-2 to TRBJ1-5; D gene ambiguous. V lost 0 bases and J 2 bases, leaving 11 bases between the germline ends. This CDR3 comprises 16 residues. The germline V gene has CDR1 SGHAT and CDR2 FQNNGV. The CDR3 spells CASSLDLGGGNQPQHF. The CDR3 DNA follows: TGTGCCAGCAGCTTAGATTTGGGCGGGGGCAATCAGCCCCAGCATTTT.

This clonotype was seen a few times. V gene TRBV7-6 combines with J gene TRBJ2-7; TRBD2 might be the D (5 bases). Deletions cut 5 bases from V and 0 bases from J, with 14 bases between. The CDR3 sequence is 15 residues long. Looked up from germline, CDR1 is SGHVS and CDR2 is FNYEAQ. The CDR3 coding sequence is TGTGCCAGCAGCCCGAGAAGGGAGCCCTCCTACGAGCAGTACTTC. As protein: CASSPRREPSYEQYF.

The chain couples TRBV30 to TRBJ2-2, with 13 bases lining up with TRBD2. The ends lost 8 bases at V and 5 bases at J; junction bases unmatched: 5. Germline V CDR1 and CDR2: GTSNPN, SVGIG (reference sequence). The CDR3 has 14 residues. CDR3 sequence reads: CARSGLAGTGELFF. In DNA, the CDR3 is TGTGCCCGTTCGGGACTAGCGGGGACCGGGGAGCTGTTTTTT.

The V and J genes are TRBV6-1 and TRBJ1-1; the D is unclear. The CDR3 totals 11 residues. Germline values: CDR1 MNHNS, CDR2 SASEGT. Trimming removed 10 bases at V and 3 bases at J, with 9 bases between. This chain's CDR3 is CATYLYTEAFF. In DNA form, the CDR3 reads TGTGCCACTTACCTTTACACTGAAGCTTTCTTT.

The table lists this clonotype with a few counts. The junction departs from germline at one end; a sequencing error may be responsible. The CDR3 bases are TGTGCCAGCAGACTGATCGGGACAGGGAGCACTGATACGCAGTATTTT. The encoded protein is CASRLIGTGSTDTQYF. The chain combines TRBV5-4 with TRBJ2-3; 9 bases line up with TRBD1. Looked up from germline, CDR1 is SGHNT and CDR2 is YYREEE (reference sequence). The CDR3 spans 16 residues.

The J gene is TRBJ2-1, the V gene TRBV5-4, with D unresolved. In germline, CDR1 is SGHNT, CDR2 YYREEE (reference sequence). V lost 7 bases to trimming and J lost 1 base, with 9 bases between them. This CDR3 region has 13 residues. This CDR3 reads CASRRDSYNEQFF. In DNA form, the CDR3 reads TGTGCCAGCCGTAGGGATTCCTACAATGAGCAGTTCTTC. The full variable domain, with the rest looked up from reference TRBV5-4 and TRBJ2-1, is ETGVTQSPTHLIKTRGQQVTLRCSSQSGHNTVSWYQQALGQGPQFIFQYYREEENGRGNFPPRFSGLQFPNYSSELNVNALELDDSALYLCASRRDSYNEQFFGPGTRLTVL.

This clonotype came up many times. The chain uses TRBV7-2 and TRBJ2-3; 8 nucleotides align to TRBD2. The CDR3 sequence is 15 residues long. Germline V gives CDR1 SGHTA, CDR2 FQGNSA. V was clipped by 2 bases and J by 6 bases; unmatched bases: 7. Written as DNA, the CDR3 is TGTGCCAGCAGCTTAAGTAGCGGGGCGGGGGATACGCAGTATTTT. Encoded protein: CASSLSSGAGDTQYF.

This clonotype occurred a few times. V is TRBV19 and J is TRBJ2-1; 8 bases are shared with TRBD2. The CDR3 totals 20 residues. CDR1 is LNHDA, CDR2 SQIVND, per germline (reference sequence). The trim removed 2 bases at V and 2 bases at J, leaving 17 bases unmatched. CDR3 sequence reads: CASSIPWAVGLAGPYNEQFF. DNA of the CDR3: TGTGCCAGTAGTATACCCTGGGCGGTGGGTTTAGCGGGGCCCTACAATGAGCAGTTCTTC.

This clonotype was seen at least ten times. This CDR3 is CASSEGPGTGGNTEAFF. As DNA, the CDR3 is TGTGCCAGCAGTGAGGGGCCCGGGACAGGGGGAAACACTGAAGCTTTCTTT. The V and J genes are TRBV2 and TRBJ1-1; 11 bases match TRBD1. This CDR3 region has 17 residues. The germline V gene has CDR1 SNHLY and CDR2 FYNNEI. Germline trimming cut 3 bases from V and 2 bases from J; bases unmatched to any gene: 8.

This clonotype was observed a handful of times. The chain uses TRBV5-6 and TRBJ1-2; D uncertain. Trimming took 5 bases from V and 7 from J, leaving 12 bases between them. CDR3 length: 12 residues. Germline values: CDR1 SGHDT, CDR2 YYEEEE. CDR3 DNA sequence: TGTGCCAGCAGGGAAGGATCGCTTGGCTACACCTTC. As protein: CASREGSLGYTF.

This clonotype came up a few times. The chain uses TRBV27 and TRBJ1-2; 8 nucleotides line up with TRBD1. J lost 3 bases, V lost 8 bases, and 17 bases had no gene match. The CDR3 loop spans 17 amino acids. The germline V gene has CDR1 MNHEY and CDR2 SMNVEV (reference sequence). The CDR3 DNA is TGTGCCAGCCGAACCGGGGCAGGGGGCCGGCAGGACTATGGCTACACCTTC. It translates to CASRTGAGGRQDYGYTF.